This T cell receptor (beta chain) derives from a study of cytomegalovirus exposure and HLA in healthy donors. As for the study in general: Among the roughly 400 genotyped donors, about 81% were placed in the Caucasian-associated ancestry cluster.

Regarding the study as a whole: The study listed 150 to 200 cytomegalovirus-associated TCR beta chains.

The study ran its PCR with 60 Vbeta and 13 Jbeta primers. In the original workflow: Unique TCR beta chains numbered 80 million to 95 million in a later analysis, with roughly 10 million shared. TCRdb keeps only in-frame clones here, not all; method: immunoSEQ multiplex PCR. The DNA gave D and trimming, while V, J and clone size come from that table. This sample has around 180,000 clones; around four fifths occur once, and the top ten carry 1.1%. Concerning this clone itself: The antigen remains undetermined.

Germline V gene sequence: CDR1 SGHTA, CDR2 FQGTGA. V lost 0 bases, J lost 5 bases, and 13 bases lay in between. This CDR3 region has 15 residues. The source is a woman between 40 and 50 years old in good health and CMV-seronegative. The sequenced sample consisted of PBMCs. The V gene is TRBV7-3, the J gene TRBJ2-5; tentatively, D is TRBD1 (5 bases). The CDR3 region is CASSLTAGMEETQYF. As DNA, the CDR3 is TGTGCCAGCAGCTTAACCGCAGGGATGGAGGAGACCCAGTACTTC.